These T cell receptor beta chains were read from a single sample in a study of blood T cell repertoires in COVID-19. Generated by immunoSEQ multiplex PCR, the TCRdb table keeps only in-frame clones and is missing some. The sample has a few hundred thousand clones, approximately 90% seen once. The sequencing sample was made of PBMCs or T cells enriched from blood (not recorded which). The receptors come from a young woman in a cohort exposed to, infected with or recovered from COVID-19 (not recorded which). CDR3s include the opening cysteine and the closing phenylalanine or tryptophan. The order of the fields is J gene, clone size, V gene, D gene, CDR3 DNA, CDR3 protein. A D gene is named only where the DNA matches it firmly. A row's size may be missing; if present it is once, few, many or a size class.

>TRBJ2-2|NA|TRBV20-1|NA
TGCAGTGCTAGTCCAGGGACAAACACCGGGGAGCTGTTTTTT
CSASPGTNTGELFF
>TRBJ2-2|NA|TRBV5-4|TRBD1
TGTGCCAGCAGCTTAAAAACAGGGGACACCGGGGAGCTGTTTTTT
CASSLKTGDTGELFF
>TRBJ2-3|NA|TRBV11-2|NA
TGTGCCAGCAGCCCCCATGGGGGCAGCACAGATACGCAGTATTTT
CASSPHGGSTDTQYF
>TRBJ2-7|NA|TRBV5-6|NA
TGTGCCAGCAGCTTGGGCAGGGGATCCTACGAGCAGTACTTC
CASSLGRGSYEQYF
>TRBJ1-2|NA|TRBV7-9|NA
TGTGCCAGCAGCTTAGCCAGCGACCTTGGAGGCTACACCTTC
CASSLASDLGGYTF
>TRBJ1-5|NA|TRBV7-3|TRBD1
TGTGCCAGCAGCCTAACAGGGGATCAGCCCCAGCATTTT
CASSLTGDQPQHF
>TRBJ1-1|NA|TRBV10-2|NA
TGCGCCAGCAGTGACCTCGAAACCAGGGCTTTCTTT
CASSDLETRAFF
>TRBJ2-2|NA|TRBV5-4|TRBD2
TGTGCCAGCAGGGGGACAGGTGGGACTAGCGGGAGTTCTGACACCGGGGAGCTGTTTTTT
CASRGTGGTSGSSDTGELFF
>TRBJ2-3|NA|TRBV29-1|TRBD2
TGCAGCGTTGAAGATTTCGGGACTAGCGGGAAGGATACGCAGTATTTT
CSVEDFGTSGKDTQYF
>TRBJ2-5|NA|TRBV7-2|TRBD1
TGTGCCAGCAGCCCAGGGGGCCTCCAAGAGACCCAGTACTTC
CASSPGGLQETQYF
>TRBJ1-5|few|TRBV5-1|TRBD1
TGCGCCAGCAGCCCGGAGGGGCAGGGGGACCAGCCCCAGCATTTT
CASSPEGQGDQPQHF
>TRBJ1-2|NA|TRBV5-4|TRBD1
TGTGCCAGCAGCTTGGCTGACAGGGGGGTCTATGGCTACACCTTC
CASSLADRGVYGYTF
>TRBJ2-7|NA|TRBV10-1|TRBD1
TGCGCCAGCAGCCGAGGACAGGGATCCTCCTACGAGCAGTACTTC
CASSRGQGSSYEQYF
>TRBJ2-7|NA|TRBV29-1|TRBD1
TGCAGCATCACAACAGGGGCAGATTTCTACGAGCAGTACTTC
CSITTGADFYEQYF
>TRBJ1-1|NA|TRBV6-6|TRBD1
TGTGCCAGCAACCCGGGACAGGGAACCCAAGCTTTCTTT
CASNPGQGTQAFF
>TRBJ2-1|NA|TRBV10-2|TRBD2
TGCGCCAGCACCGGACTAGCGGGGGATTCTGAGCAGTTCTTC
CASTGLAGDSEQFF
>TRBJ1-4|NA|TRBV15|TRBD1
TGTGCCACCGCGAGGGACAGGCCATCGGAAAAACTGTTTTTT
CATARDRPSEKLFF
>TRBJ2-1|NA|TRBV7-3|NA
TGTGCCAGCAGCCCCGGAGGGAATGAGCAGTTCTTC
CASSPGGNEQFF
>TRBJ2-2|NA|TRBV7-7|TRBD1
TGTGCCAGCAGCCCTGACAGGGGGGACACCGGGGAGCTGTTTTTT
CASSPDRGDTGELFF
>TRBJ2-1|NA|TRBV19|NA
TGTGCCAGTACTCACCAGGGCAGCCGCTACAATGAGCAGTTCTTC
CASTHQGSRYNEQFF
>TRBJ1-1|NA|TRBV28|NA
TGTGCCAGCAGTCTCAGAGTAGGGGACACTGAAGCTTTCTTT
CASSLRVGDTEAFF
>TRBJ2-3|NA|TRBV5-1|NA
TGCGCCAGCAGCTCGGGTCACCGGGGAGCCCCTTTCACAGATACGCAGTATTTT
CASSSGHRGAPFTDTQYF
>TRBJ2-7|NA|TRBV7-2|NA
TGTGCCAGCAGCTTAGGCGGGGGCACTTCCTACGAGCAGTACTTC
CASSLGGGTSYEQYF
>TRBJ2-5|NA|TRBV3-1/TRBV3-2|TRBD2
TGTGCCAGCAGCCTTCCGGGGGGGCAAGAGACCCAGTACTTC
CASSLPGGQETQYF
>TRBJ2-5|NA|TRBV9|TRBD2
TGTGCCAGCAGCCCCACGACTAGCGGAGGCCCAGAGACCCAGTACTTC
CASSPTTSGGPETQYF
>TRBJ1-1|once|TRBV19|NA
TGTGCCAGTAGTATAGGCGGGGGGCGCCCCGAAGCTTTCTTT
CASSIGGGRPEAFF
>TRBJ1-1|few|TRBV19|TRBD1
TGTGCCAGTAGTATGGGACAGAAAAACACTGAAGCTTTCTTT
CASSMGQKNTEAFF
>TRBJ2-2|NA|TRBV9|NA
TGTGCCAGCAGCGTAGGGGGCCCCCTTAACACCGGGGAGCTGTTTTTT
CASSVGGPLNTGELFF
>TRBJ2-5|NA|TRBV4-1|NA
TGCGCCAGCAGCCAAGATCCGCAGGGAAGTGGAGAGACCCAGTACTTC
CASSQDPQGSGETQYF
>TRBJ2-2|NA|TRBV5-6|NA
TGTGCCAGCAGCTTTGGACAGCCGAACACCGGGGAGCTGTTTTTT
CASSFGQPNTGELFF
>TRBJ2-2|NA|TRBV10-3|NA
TGTGCCATCAGTGAGGTTGGCGGGACTGACGCCGGGGAGCTGTTTTTT
CAISEVGGTDAGELFF
>TRBJ2-3|NA|TRBV6-2/TRBV6-3|TRBD1
TGTGCCAGCAGTCTCCGGGACAGGGTAGGAGATACGCAGTATTTT
CASSLRDRVGDTQYF
>TRBJ2-5|NA|TRBV6-5|NA
TGTGCCAGCAGCCTCGAGGGAGCTCAAGAGACCCAGTACTTC
CASSLEGAQETQYF
>TRBJ2-1|NA|TRBV18|TRBD2
TGTGCCAGCTCACCGGCCCGACTAGCGGACTTTTCCTACAATGAGCAGTTCTTC
CASSPARLADFSYNEQFF
>TRBJ2-1|NA|TRBV11-3|TRBD2
TGTGCCAGCAGCTTAGCGGGAGGGCTATTAGGTAATGAGCAGTTCTTC
CASSLAGGLLGNEQFF
>TRBJ1-2|NA|TRBV3-1/TRBV3-2|TRBD1
TGTGCCAGCAGCGAACAGGGGGCGCTTAACTATGGCTACACCTTC
CASSEQGALNYGYTF
>TRBJ2-7|NA|TRBV7-9|NA
TGTGCCAGCAGCCTTACCTACGAGCAGTACTTC
CASSLTYEQYF
>TRBJ2-6|once|TRBV9|NA
TGTGCCAGCAGCGCCGGGAACTCTGGGGCCAACGTCCTGACTTTC
CASSAGNSGANVLTF
>TRBJ1-5|NA|TRBV28|TRBD1
TGTGCCAGCAGCCACAGGGGGGCCAATCAGCCCCAGCATTTT
CASSHRGANQPQHF
>TRBJ1-2|once|TRBV19|NA
TGTGCCACCTGGGAGGGGCAGGCGGAAAACTATGGCTACACCTTC
CATWEGQAENYGYTF
>TRBJ1-4|NA|TRBV5-4|TRBD1
TGTGCCAGCAGCTTGGGGGACAGGGATGAAAAACTGTTTTTT
CASSLGDRDEKLFF
>TRBJ2-1|NA|TRBV24-1|TRBD2
TGTGCCACCAGCGCGTCGGGGGGTTTTTACAATGAGCAGTTCTTC
CATSASGGFYNEQFF
>TRBJ2-1|NA|TRBV4-1|TRBD2
TGCGCCAGCGGTGGCGGGGGGCCCCACAATGAGCAGTTCTTC
CASGGGGPHNEQFF
>TRBJ1-4|NA|TRBV9|TRBD1
TGTGCCAGCAGCGTAGCTCAGGGGGGTGAAAAACTGTTTTTT
CASSVAQGGEKLFF
>TRBJ2-1|NA|TRBV11-2|TRBD1
TGTGCCAGCAGCCCTATACAGGGGGCTCTCGTCTTC
CASSPIQGALVF
>TRBJ1-6|NA|TRBV5-1|NA
TGCGCCAGCAGCCCTCTCCTACAGGGCTCCGGTAATTCACCCCTCCACTTT
CASSPLLQGSGNSPLHF
>TRBJ1-5|NA|TRBV28|NA
TGTGCCAGCAGTTCCCAGGCCAATCAGCCCCAGCATTTT
CASSSQANQPQHF
>TRBJ1-1|NA|TRBV18|NA
TGTGCCAGCTCACCGGTCAGGGCGAACACTGAAGCTTTCTTT
CASSPVRANTEAFF
>TRBJ1-5|NA|TRBV19|TRBD1
TGTGCCAGTTCCGGGACAGGGTTCAGTCAGCCCCAGCATTTT
CASSGTGFSQPQHF
>TRBJ2-2|NA|TRBV20-1|NA
TGCAGTGCCCAGGGCCCCGGGGAGCTGTTTTTT
CSAQGPGELFF
>TRBJ1-6|NA|TRBV3-1/TRBV3-2|TRBD1
TGTGCCAGCAGCCAGGCCCTAGACAGGGGGTATAATTCACCCCTCCACTTT
CASSQALDRGYNSPLHF
>TRBJ1-5|NA|TRBV5-3|NA
TGTGCCAGAAGCTTGTTCGGGGTTAAACAGCCCCAGCATTTT
CARSLFGVKQPQHF